A selection of T cell receptor beta chains follows, all from one sample in a study of T-cell reconstitution after alpha-beta-depleted transplantation in children. A single record per CDR3 protein comes from TCRdb applying MiXCR to the PCR reads. This sample has about 640,000 distinct CDR3 sequences, with 16% found just once. The source was PBMCs from the stem cell graft donor, collected from the stem cell graft. These receptors all come from a human donor who donated a stem cell graft to a child with acute myeloid leukemia. Each CDR3 is given with its conserved first and last residue. The order of the fields is D gene, clone size, J gene, V gene, CDR3 protein, CDR3 DNA. D genes are given only for firm matches. A row's size may be missing; if present it is once, few, many or a size class.

>-|few|TRBJ2-1|TRBV24-1
CATSGGEFLNNEQFF
TGTGCCACCAGTGGCGGAGAGTTTCTTAACAATGAGCAGTTCTTC
>TRBD2|-|TRBJ2-5|TRBV12-3/TRBV12-4
CASSFRGGLETQYF
TGTGCCAGCAGTTTCCGCGGGGGGTTGGAGACCCAGTACTTC
>TRBD1|many|TRBJ2-1|TRBV6-5
CASSPGQGDVEQFF
TGTGCCAGCAGCCCGGGACAGGGGGACGTCGAGCAGTTCTTC
>-|-|TRBJ1-1|TRBV12-5
CASVDNRVGRNTEAFF
TGTGCTAGTGTGGACAACAGGGTGGGGCGGAACACTGAAGCTTTCTTT
>-|few|TRBJ1-2|TRBV5-1
CASSSRDGNYGYTF
TGCGCCAGCAGCTCCCGGGACGGCAACTATGGCTACACCTTC
>TRBD2|-|TRBJ2-5|TRBV7-9
CASSLASGGEENQYF
TGTGCCAGCAGCTTAGCAAGCGGGGGCGAAGAGAACCAGTACTTC
>-|many|TRBJ1-1|TRBV29-1
CSVEKGWAFF
TGCAGCGTTGAGAAGGGGTGGGCTTTCTTT
>TRBD1|many|TRBJ1-1|TRBV20-1
CSARRTGGTEAFF
TGCAGTGCTAGACGGACAGGGGGAACTGAAGCTTTCTTT
>-|many|TRBJ2-7|TRBV15
CATSRVSGLEYEQYF
TGTGCCACCAGCAGAGTATCAGGTCTGGAGTACGAGCAGTACTTC
>-|many|TRBJ2-1|TRBV7-3
CASSPWSLSYNEQFF
TGTGCCAGCAGCCCGTGGTCCCTGTCCTACAATGAGCAGTTCTTC
>-|-|TRBJ2-7|TRBV5-1
CASSSDFAYEQYF
TGCGCCAGCAGCTCAGACTTCGCCTACGAGCAGTACTTC
>TRBD2|few|TRBJ2-1|TRBV5-5
CASRSGLANNEQFF
TGTGCCAGCCGCTCCGGACTAGCCAACAATGAGCAGTTCTTC
>-|many|TRBJ2-1|TRBV6-1
CASSPDRRYNEQFF
TGTGCCAGCAGTCCGGACCGAAGGTACAATGAGCAGTTCTTC
>-|many|TRBJ1-3|TRBV9
CASGANSGNTIYF
TGTGCCAGCGGGGCCAACTCTGGAAACACCATATATTTT
>-|many|TRBJ2-3|TRBV7-2
CASSLVASRTDTQYF
TGTGCCAGCAGCTTAGTGGCATCCCGCACAGATACGCAGTATTTT
>TRBD2|few|TRBJ2-3|TRBV7-3
CASSLWGGGTDTQYF
TGTGCCAGCAGCTTATGGGGGGGGGGCACAGATACGCAGTATTTT
>-|few|TRBJ2-1|TRBV18
CASSLAWGYNEQFF
TGTGCCAGCTCACTTGCGTGGGGATACAATGAGCAGTTCTTC
>-|-|TRBJ1-1|TRBV5-5
CASSFRLLGDTEAFF
TGTGCCAGCAGCTTTCGATTATTGGGGGACACTGAAGCTTTCTTT
>TRBD2|many|TRBJ2-7|TRBV20-1
CSASMLAGASYEQYF
TGCAGTGCTAGTATGCTAGCGGGGGCTTCCTACGAGCAGTACTTC
>-|many|TRBJ2-5|TRBV12-3/TRBV12-4
CASSRQAVGQETQYF
TGTGCCAGCAGTCGCCAAGCCGTGGGGCAAGAGACCCAGTACTTC
>-|many|TRBJ2-1|TRBV24-1
CATSVYNEQFF
TGTGCCACCAGTGTTTACAATGAGCAGTTCTTC
>TRBD2|few|TRBJ2-1|TRBV18
CASSPPLAGGFYNEQFF
TGTGCCAGCTCACCACCTCTAGCGGGGGGATTCTACAATGAGCAGTTCTTC
>-|-|TRBJ2-1|TRBV20-1
CNARDGGLPYNDQFF
TGCAATGCTAGAGATGGGGGACTTCCCTACAATGACCAGTTCTTC
>-|many|TRBJ1-2|TRBV6-5
CASGFENGYTF
TGTGCCAGCGGATTCGAAAATGGCTACACCTTC
>-|many|TRBJ2-1|TRBV5-1
CASSLEKVLNEQFF
TGCGCCAGCAGCTTAGAGAAGGTTCTTAATGAGCAGTTCTTC
>-|-|TRBJ1-1|TRBV20-1
CSVGGQGKTEAFF
TGCAGTGTAGGAGGGCAGGGAAAAACTGAAGCTTTCTTT
>-|-|TRBJ2-2|TRBV6-6
CASSQLAPGELFF
TGTGCCAGCAGCCAACTAGCTCCGGGGGAGCTGTTTTTT